The 13 T cell receptor beta chains below all came from one sample that was sequenced in a study of T cell repertoires in cytomegalovirus infection. One entry per CDR3 protein, called by TCRdb with MiXCR from the reads. This sample has roughly 350,000 distinct CDR3 sequences, with roughly 34% found just once. Antigens for these TCRs are unknown. This specimen was cultured PBMCs, taken from culture after CMV antigen stimulation. Receptor source: a human donor in good health (CMV status not recorded). Some clones in this sample may be carry-over from other donors' samples.

The CDR3 region is CASSLGDRGHPIEAFF. The CDR3 DNA reads TGTGCCAGCAGCTTAGGGGACAGGGGCCACCCGATTGAAGCTTTCTTT. The chain employs TRBV7-2 and TRBJ1-1; TRBD1 aligns across 10 bases. The CDR3 runs to 16 residues. Germline CDR1 and CDR2: SGHTA and FQGNSA. The V segment lost 1 base and the J segment 7 bases; nucleotides outside the gene matches: 9. Together with reference TRBV7-2 and TRBJ1-1, the CDR3 gives the full variable domain: GAGVSQSPSNKVTEKGKDVELRCDPISGHTALYWYRQSLGQGLEFLIYFQGNSAPDKSGLPSDRFSAERTGGSVSTLTIQRTQQEDSAVYLCASSLGDRGHPIEAFFGQGTRLTVV.

The gene calls are TRBV30 and TRBJ1-5; the D gene is possibly TRBD1 (5 bases). V lost 0 bases and J lost 0, with 15 bases in between. Per germline, CDR1 GTSNPN and CDR2 SVGIG (reference sequence). CDR3 length: 17 amino acids. The CDR3 coding sequence is TGTGCCTGGAGTGTACCGTGGGGGGGGATTAGCAATCAGCCCCAGCATTTT. Encoded protein: CAWSVPWGGISNQPQHF.

The gene calls are TRBV4-1 and TRBJ2-7; TRBD2 agrees at 15 bases. With 3 bases clipped from V and 1 base from J, the junction kept 7 bases outside the gene matches. Germline values: CDR1 MGHRA, CDR2 YSYEKL. The CDR3 has 18 amino acids. The chain's CDR3 is CASSQEPGLAGGSYEQYF. CDR3 nucleotides: TGCGCCAGCAGCCAGGAACCGGGACTAGCGGGAGGTTCCTACGAGCAGTACTTC.

The rearrangement links TRBV6-5 to TRBJ1-2, with 8 bases aligning to TRBD1. Germline V lookup: CDR1 MNHEY, CDR2 SVGAGI. This CDR3 has 16 amino acids. V gave up 7 bases and J gave up 4 bases; unmatched junction bases: 14. CDR3 protein: CASTPSGAGGFYGYTF. CDR3 DNA sequence: TGTGCCAGCACTCCTTCCGGGGCAGGGGGCTTCTATGGCTACACCTTC.

In its sample, this clonotype was seen a few times. This rearrangement joins TRBV19 to TRBJ1-5, with no clear D. The CDR3 has 15 amino acids. Germline V gene sequence: CDR1 LNHDA, CDR2 SQIVND (reference sequence). The V end lost 3 bases, the J end lost 1 base, and 10 bases lay between the germline ends. This CDR3 is CASSIWPGSNQPQHF. Here the CDR3 DNA reads TGTGCCAGTAGTATCTGGCCCGGCAGCAATCAGCCCCAGCATTTT.

The CDR3 loop is CSVEVDTGGDQPQHF. DNA for the CDR3: TGCAGCGTTGAAGTGGACACAGGGGGAGATCAGCCCCAGCATTTT. The chain joins TRBV29-1 to TRBJ1-5; 8 bases line up with TRBD1. The CDR3 runs to 15 residues. J gave up 5 bases and V 1 base, and 7 bases lay outside the gene matches. Germline assignment: CDR1 SQVTM and CDR2 ANQGSEA.

This sequence joins TRBV10-3 and TRBJ2-3, with 8 bases that match TRBD2. CDR3 length: 15 amino acids. Germline V lookup: CDR1 ENHRY, CDR2 SYGVKD. Germline trimming cut 3 bases from V and 6 bases from J; bases unmatched to any gene: 8. The CDR3 is CAISDPKAGADTQYF. CDR3 nucleotide sequence: TGTGCCATCAGTGACCCGAAAGCGGGAGCGGATACGCAGTATTTT.

V usage is TRBV6-8 and J usage is TRBJ2-7, with 8 bases that match TRBD2. Germline trimming cut 2 bases from V and 2 bases from J; bases unmatched to any gene: 17. This CDR3 has 19 amino acids. Germline V CDR1 and CDR2: MNHGY, SAAAGT. The CDR3, as DNA: TGTGCCAGCAGTTACCGAATAGGTAGCGGGGACGTCGAGGCCTACGAGCAGTACTTC. It specifies CASSYRIGSGDVEAYEQYF.

This clonotype was found once. The chain couples TRBV7-3 to TRBJ2-7; weak D call: TRBD2 (6 bases). Trimming shortened V by 0 bases and J by 7 bases, and 10 bases separated the two germline ends. The CDR3 totals 13 residues. From germline, CDR1 is SGHTA and CDR2 FQGTGA. CDR3 DNA: TGTGCCAGCAGCTTAACGGCTAGCGCTGAGCAGTACTTC. Its translation: CASSLTASAEQYF.

V is TRBV18 and J is TRBJ2-3; D call uncertain. The CDR3 runs to 15 residues. V lost 3 bases to trimming and J lost 0 bases, with 10 bases between them. In germline, CDR1 is KGHSH, CDR2 LQKENI. The CDR3 DNA sequence: TGTGCCAGCTCACCCGGCGTTAGCAGCACAGATACGCAGTATTTT. Amino acid sequence: CASSPGVSSTDTQYF. Looking up the rest from reference TRBV18 and TRBJ2-3 gives the full variable domain: NAGVMQNPRHLVRRRGQEARLRCSPMKGHSHVYWYRQLPEEGLKFMVYLQKENIIDESGMPKERFSAEFPKEGPSILRIQQVVRGDSAAYFCASSPGVSSTDTQYFGPGTRLTVL.

This clonotype showed up just a few times. The J gene is TRBJ2-3, the V gene TRBV7-2, with D tentatively TRBD2 (5 bases). V was pared by 2 bases and J by 5 bases, with 11 bases between. CDR3 length equals 14 residues. Germline V lookup: CDR1 SGHTA, CDR2 FQGNSA. Written as DNA, the CDR3 is TGTGCCAGCAGCTTAAATACCGGGGTAGATACGCAGTATTTT. Its protein product is CASSLNTGVDTQYF.

The rearrangement joins TRBV5-1 to TRBJ1-1, with D perhaps TRBD1 (5 bases). The germline V gene has CDR1 SGHRS and CDR2 YFSETQ. Deletions cut 3 bases from V and 0 bases from J, with 12 bases between. This CDR3 is built from 15 residues. The CDR3, as DNA: TGCGCCAGCAGCTCCGGGGCTACAGTGAACACTGAAGCTTTCTTT. Its protein is CASSSGATVNTEAFF. Full variable domain (rest looked up from reference TRBV5-1 and TRBJ1-1): KAGVTQTPRYLIKTRGQQVTLSCSPISGHRSVSWYQQTPGQGLQFLFEYFSETQRNKGNFPGRFSGRQFSNSRSEMNVSTLELGDSALYLCASSSGATVNTEAFFGQGTRLTVV.

The chain carries TRBV29-1 and TRBJ2-5; 11 bases agree with TRBD2. CDR1 and CDR2 (germline): SQVTM, ANQGSEA. The V segment lost 4 bases and the J segment 5 bases; nucleotides outside the gene matches: 6. The length of the CDR3 is 14 residues. The CDR3 is CSVVRLAGSETQYF. For the CDR3, the DNA is TGCAGCGTTGTGAGACTAGCGGGATCTGAGACCCAGTACTTC.